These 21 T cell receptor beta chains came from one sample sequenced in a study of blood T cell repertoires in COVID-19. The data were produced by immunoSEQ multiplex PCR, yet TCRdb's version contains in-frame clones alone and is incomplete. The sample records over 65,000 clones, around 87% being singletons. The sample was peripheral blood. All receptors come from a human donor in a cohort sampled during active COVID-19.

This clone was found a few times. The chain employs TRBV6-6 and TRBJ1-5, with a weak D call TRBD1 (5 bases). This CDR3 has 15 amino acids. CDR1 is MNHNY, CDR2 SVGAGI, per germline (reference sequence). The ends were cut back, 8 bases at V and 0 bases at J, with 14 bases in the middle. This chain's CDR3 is CASRLDISSNQPQHF. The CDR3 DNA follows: TGTGCCAGCCGATTGGACATTTCTAGCAATCAGCCCCAGCATTTT.

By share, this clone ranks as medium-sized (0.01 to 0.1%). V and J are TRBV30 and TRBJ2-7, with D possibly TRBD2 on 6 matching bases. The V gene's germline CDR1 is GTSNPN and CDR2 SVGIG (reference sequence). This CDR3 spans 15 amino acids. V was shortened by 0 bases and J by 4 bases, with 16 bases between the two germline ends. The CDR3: CAWSVALSGFYEQYF. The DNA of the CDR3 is TGTGCCTGGAGTGTTGCTTTAAGCGGGTTTTACGAGCAGTACTTC.

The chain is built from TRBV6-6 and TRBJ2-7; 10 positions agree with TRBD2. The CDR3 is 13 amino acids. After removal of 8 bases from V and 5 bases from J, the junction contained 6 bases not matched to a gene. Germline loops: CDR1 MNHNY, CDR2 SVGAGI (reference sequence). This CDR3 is CASGLAGEHEQYF. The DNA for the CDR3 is TGTGCCAGCGGGCTAGCGGGAGAACACGAGCAGTACTTC.

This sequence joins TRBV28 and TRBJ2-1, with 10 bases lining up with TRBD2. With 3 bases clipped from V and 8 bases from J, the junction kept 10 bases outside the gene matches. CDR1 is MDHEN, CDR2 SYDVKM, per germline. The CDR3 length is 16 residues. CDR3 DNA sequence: TGTGCCAGCAGTTTCGCCAGTAGCGGGGGGAAGGATGAGCAGTTCTTC. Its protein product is CASSFASSGGKDEQFF.

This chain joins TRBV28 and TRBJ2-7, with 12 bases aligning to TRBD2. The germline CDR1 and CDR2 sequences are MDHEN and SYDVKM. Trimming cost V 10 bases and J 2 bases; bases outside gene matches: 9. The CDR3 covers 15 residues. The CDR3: CATGDPSGRAYEQYF. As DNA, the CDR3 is TGTGCCACCGGGGATCCTAGCGGGAGGGCCTACGAGCAGTACTTC.

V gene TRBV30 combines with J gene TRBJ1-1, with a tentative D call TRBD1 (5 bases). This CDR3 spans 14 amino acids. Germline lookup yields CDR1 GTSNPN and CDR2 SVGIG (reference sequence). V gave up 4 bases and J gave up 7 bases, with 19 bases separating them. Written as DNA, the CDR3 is TGTGCCTGGAAGGTGGCCGGGGGAAGGATTGAAGCTTTCTTT. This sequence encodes CAWKVAGGRIEAFF.

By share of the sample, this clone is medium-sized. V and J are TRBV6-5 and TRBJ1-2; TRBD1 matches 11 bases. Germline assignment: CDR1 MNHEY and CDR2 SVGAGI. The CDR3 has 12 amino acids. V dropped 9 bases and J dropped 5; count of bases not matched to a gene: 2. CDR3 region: CARGDRGYGYTF. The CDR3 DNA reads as TGTGCCAGAGGGGACAGGGGGTATGGCTACACCTTC.

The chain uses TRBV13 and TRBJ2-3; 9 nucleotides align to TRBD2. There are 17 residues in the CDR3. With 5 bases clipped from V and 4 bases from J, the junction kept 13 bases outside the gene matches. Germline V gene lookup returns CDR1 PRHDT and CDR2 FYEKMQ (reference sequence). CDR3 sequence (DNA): TGTGCCAGCAGCGGTCGACAGTTTAGCGGGAGTCCAGATACGCAGTATTTT. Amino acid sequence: CASSGRQFSGSPDTQYF. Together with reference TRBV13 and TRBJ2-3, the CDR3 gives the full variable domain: AAGVIQSPRHLIKEKRETATLKCYPIPRHDTVYWYQQGPGQDPQFLISFYEKMQSDKGSIPDRFSAQQFSDYHSELNMSSLELGDSALYFCASSGRQFSGSPDTQYFGPGTRLTVL.

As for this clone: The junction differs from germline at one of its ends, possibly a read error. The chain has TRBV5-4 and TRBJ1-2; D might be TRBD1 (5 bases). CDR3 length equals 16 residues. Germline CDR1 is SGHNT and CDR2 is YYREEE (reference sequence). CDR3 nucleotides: TGTGCCAGCAGCTCCGCGGGGTCACACTCTTTGGGGCGGGCGATCTTC. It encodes CASSSAGSHSLGRAIF.

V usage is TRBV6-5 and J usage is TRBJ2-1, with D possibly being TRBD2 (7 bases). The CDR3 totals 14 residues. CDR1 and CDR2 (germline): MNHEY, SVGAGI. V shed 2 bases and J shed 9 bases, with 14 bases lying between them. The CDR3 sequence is CASSYRGGDGEQFF. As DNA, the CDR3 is TGTGCCAGCAGTTACCGAGGGGGGGACGGTGAGCAGTTCTTC.

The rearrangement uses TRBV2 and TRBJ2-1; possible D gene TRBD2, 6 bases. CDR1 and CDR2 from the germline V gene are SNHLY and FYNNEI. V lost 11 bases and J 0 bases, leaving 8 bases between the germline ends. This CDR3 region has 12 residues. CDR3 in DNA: TGTGCCGGGCGGGGCTCCTACAATGAGCAGTTCTTC. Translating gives CAGRGSYNEQFF.

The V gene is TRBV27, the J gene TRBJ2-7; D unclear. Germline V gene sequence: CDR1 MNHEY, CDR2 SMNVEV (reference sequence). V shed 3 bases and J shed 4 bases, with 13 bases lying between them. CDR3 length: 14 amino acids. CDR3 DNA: TGTGCCAGCAGTTTTGGAGACTTACCTTACGAGCAGTACTTC. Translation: CASSFGDLPYEQYF.

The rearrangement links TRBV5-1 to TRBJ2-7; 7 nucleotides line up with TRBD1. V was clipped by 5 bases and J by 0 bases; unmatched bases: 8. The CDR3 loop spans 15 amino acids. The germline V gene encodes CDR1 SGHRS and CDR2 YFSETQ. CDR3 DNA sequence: TGCGCCAGCAGTGAGGGGGCTCCGAGCTCCTACGAGCAGTACTTC. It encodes CASSEGAPSSYEQYF.

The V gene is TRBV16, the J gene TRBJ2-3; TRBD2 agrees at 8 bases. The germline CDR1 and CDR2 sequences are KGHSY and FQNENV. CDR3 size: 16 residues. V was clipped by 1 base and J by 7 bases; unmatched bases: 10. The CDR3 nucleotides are TGTGCCAGCAGCCAATTTGAAGCTAGCGGGCGACATACGCAGTATTTT. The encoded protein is CASSQFEASGRHTQYF.

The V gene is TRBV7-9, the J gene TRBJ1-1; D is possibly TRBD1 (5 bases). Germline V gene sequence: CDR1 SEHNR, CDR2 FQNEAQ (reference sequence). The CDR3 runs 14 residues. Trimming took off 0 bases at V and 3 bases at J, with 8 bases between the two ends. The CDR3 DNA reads TGTGCCAGCAGCTTAGCACAGGCCTACACTGAAGCTTTCTTT. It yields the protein CASSLAQAYTEAFF.

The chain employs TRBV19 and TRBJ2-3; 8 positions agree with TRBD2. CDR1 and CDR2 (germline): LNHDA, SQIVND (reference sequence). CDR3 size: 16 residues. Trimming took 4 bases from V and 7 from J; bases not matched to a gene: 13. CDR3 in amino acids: CASSTSLADGGNTQYF. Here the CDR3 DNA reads TGTGCCAGTAGTACTTCACTAGCGGATGGGGGAAATACGCAGTATTTT.

The CDR3 DNA follows: TGTGCCAGCAGCTTACTACAGGGGGCGTACGCTGAAGCTTTCTTT. This codes for CASSLLQGAYAEAFF. This chain connects TRBV7-9 to TRBJ1-1, with 9 bases aligning to TRBD1. The CDR3 is 15 residues long. The ends lost 2 bases at V and 6 bases at J; junction bases unmatched: 7. CDR1 and CDR2 from the germline V gene are SEHNR and FQNEAQ (reference sequence).

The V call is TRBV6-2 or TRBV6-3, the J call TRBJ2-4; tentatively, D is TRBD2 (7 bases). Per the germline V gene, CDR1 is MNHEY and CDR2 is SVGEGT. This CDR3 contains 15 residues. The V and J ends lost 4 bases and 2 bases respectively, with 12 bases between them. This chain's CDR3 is CASSLRGASKNIQYF. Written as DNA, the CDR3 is TGTGCCAGCAGTTTACGGGGGGCGTCCAAAAACATTCAGTACTTC.

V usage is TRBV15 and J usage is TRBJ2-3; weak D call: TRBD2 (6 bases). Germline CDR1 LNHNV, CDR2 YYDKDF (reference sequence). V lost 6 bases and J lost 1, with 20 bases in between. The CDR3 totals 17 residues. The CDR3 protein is CATRRSSGSWGTDTQYF. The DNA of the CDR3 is TGTGCCACCAGGAGGAGTAGCGGTTCATGGGGCACAGATACGCAGTATTTT. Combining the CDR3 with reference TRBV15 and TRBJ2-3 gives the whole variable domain DAMVIQNPRYQVTQFGKPVTLSCSQTLNHNVMYWYQQKSSQAPKLLFHYYDKDFNNEADTPDNFQSRRPNTSFCFLDIRSPGLGDTAMYLCATRRSSGSWGTDTQYFGPGTRLTVL.

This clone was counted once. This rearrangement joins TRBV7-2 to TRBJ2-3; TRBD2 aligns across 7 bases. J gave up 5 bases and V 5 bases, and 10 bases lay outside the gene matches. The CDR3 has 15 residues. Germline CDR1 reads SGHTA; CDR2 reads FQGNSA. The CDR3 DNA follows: TGTGCCAGCAGCCCCCCCGGCGGGAGTATAGATACGCAGTATTTT. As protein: CASSPPGGSIDTQYF.

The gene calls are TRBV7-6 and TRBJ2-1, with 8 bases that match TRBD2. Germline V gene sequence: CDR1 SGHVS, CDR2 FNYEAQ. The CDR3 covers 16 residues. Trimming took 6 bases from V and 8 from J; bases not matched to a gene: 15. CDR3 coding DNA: TGTGCCAGCAGTGTGGGGGGGCGGGAGGTTGGTTATGAGCAGTTCTTC. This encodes CASSVGGREVGYEQFF.